The next 30 T cell receptor beta chains were all read from a single sample in a study of blood T cell repertoires in COVID-19. Sequencing used immunoSEQ multiplex PCR; TCRdb keeps in-frame clones, though not all of them. The sample yields tens of thousands of clones, about 85% seen once. The sample consisted of peripheral blood. Source of these receptors: a human donor in a cohort sampled during active COVID-19.

The J gene is TRBJ1-2, the V gene TRBV27; 7 bases are a match to TRBD1. This CDR3 comprises 15 residues. Germline CDR1 reads MNHEY; CDR2 reads SMNVEV (reference sequence). With V trimmed by 7 bases and J by 5 bases, 13 bases remained unmatched. CDR3 bases: TGTGCCAGCACCCCGACAGGGATCATTAGTTATGGCTACACCTTC. As protein: CASTPTGIISYGYTF.

The genes are TRBV2 and TRBJ2-3; 10 bases align to TRBD2. Germline V CDR1 and CDR2: SNHLY, FYNNEI. This CDR3 is 15 amino acids long. V trimming: 7 bases; J trimming: 5 bases; junction bases outside the gene matches: 9. CDR3 coding DNA: TGTGCCAGCAATAAAGCGGGAGGGCCCGGAGATACGCAGTATTTT. It encodes CASNKAGGPGDTQYF.

DNA of the CDR3: TGTGCCAGCAGTTTACTGGACAGATTTGGAAACACCATATATTTT. It translates to CASSLLDRFGNTIYF. The chain has TRBV28 and TRBJ1-3; perhaps TRBD1 as D (6 bases). This CDR3 comprises 15 residues. V shed 2 bases and J shed 3 bases, with 11 bases lying between them. Per germline, CDR1 MDHEN and CDR2 SYDVKM.

The chain couples TRBV15 to TRBJ1-4; D perhaps matches TRBD1 (5 bases). V was trimmed by 5 bases and J by 0 bases, leaving 10 bases between them. Germline V gene data show CDR1 as LNHNV and CDR2 as YYDKDF (reference sequence). This CDR3 is 15 amino acids long. CDR3 region: CATSWGDATNEKLFF. The DNA for the CDR3 is TGTGCCACCAGCTGGGGGGACGCAACTAATGAAAAACTGTTTTTT.

The rearrangement links TRBV6-5 to TRBJ1-1; no clear D gene. CDR1 and CDR2 (germline): MNHEY, SVGAGI. V was trimmed by 2 bases and J by 6 bases, leaving 4 bases between them. CDR3 length equals 11 residues. The CDR3 region has the DNA TGTGCCAGCAGTTACGGAGCTGAAGCTTTCTTT. As protein: CASSYGAEAFF.

This sequence joins TRBV7-8 and TRBJ2-1, with D tentatively TRBD2 (5 bases). V lost 3 bases to trimming and J lost 0 bases, with 6 bases between them. CDR3 length equals 14 residues. Germline V gene lookup returns CDR1 SGHVS and CDR2 FQNEAQ. For the CDR3, the DNA is TGTGCCAGCAGCTTGGAGGACTCCTACAATGAGCAGTTCTTC. It is translated as CASSLEDSYNEQFF.

This chain uses TRBV19 with TRBJ1-5; TRBD1 is a possible D gene (5 bases). CDR1 is LNHDA, CDR2 SQIVND, per germline (reference sequence). V lost 3 bases, J lost 3 bases, and 18 bases lay in between. This CDR3 has 17 amino acids. The CDR3 sequence is CASSISRDPGDNQPQHF. CDR3 sequence (DNA): TGTGCCAGTAGTATTTCTAGAGATCCGGGGGACAATCAGCCCCAGCATTTT.

This clone has only a few counts. The chain has TRBV19 and TRBJ2-1, with TRBD2 matching over 8 bases. The germline V gene has CDR1 LNHDA and CDR2 SQIVND (reference sequence). The CDR3 runs to 14 residues. Germline trimming cut 6 bases from V and 9 bases from J; bases unmatched to any gene: 10. The CDR3 DNA is TGTGCCAGTAGGGCGAGCGGGAGCTCGGGTGAGCAGTTCTTC. This codes for CASRASGSSGEQFF.

The chain recombines TRBV19 with TRBJ1-4; TRBD1 might be the D (6 bases). This CDR3 has 14 residues. V was pared by 6 bases and J by 8 bases, with 16 bases between. Germline loops: CDR1 LNHDA, CDR2 SQIVND (reference sequence). The CDR3 nucleotides read TGTGCCAGTAGGAAGGGGGACCCTTACGAAAAACTGTTTTTT. Translated: CASRKGDPYEKLFF.

The chain uses TRBV5-1 and TRBJ2-1, with 14 bases that match TRBD2. This CDR3 has 17 amino acids. Germline-derived CDR1 and CDR2 are SGHRS and YFSETQ. Germline trimming cut 5 bases from V and 14 bases from J; bases unmatched to any gene: 18. CDR3 protein: CASRGQGAGTSGSQEFF. For the CDR3, the DNA is TGCGCCAGCAGGGGACAGGGGGCAGGGACTAGCGGGAGTCAGGAGTTCTTC.

This chain connects TRBV5-1 to TRBJ2-5, with 7 bases matching TRBD1. V shed 4 bases and J 5 bases; nucleotides not matched to a gene: 11. This CDR3 is built from 15 residues. CDR1 is SGHRS and CDR2 is YFSETQ in the germline V gene. The CDR3 sequence: CASSPGQPLRETQYF. The CDR3 DNA is TGCGCCAGCAGCCCGGGACAGCCATTGAGGGAGACCCAGTACTTC.

This clone was seen once. This chain uses TRBV12-3 or TRBV12-4 with TRBJ2-3; D gene ambiguous. The V and J ends lost 6 bases and 6 bases respectively, with 10 bases between them. CDR3 size: 12 residues. CDR3 protein: CASSSSGDTQYF. The CDR3 nucleotides read TGTGCCAGCAGCTCGTCCGGGGATACGCAGTATTTT.

The V call is TRBV14, the J call TRBJ2-5; D perhaps matches TRBD2 (6 bases). The germline CDR1 and CDR2 sequences are SGHDN and FVKESK. Trimming removed 2 bases from V and 5 bases from J, with 18 bases in between. This CDR3 is 16 amino acids long. The CDR3 reads CASSQLSGTPSETQYF. The CDR3 DNA sequence: TGTGCCAGCAGCCAACTTTCCGGGACTCCCTCGGAGACCCAGTACTTC.

The chain couples TRBV10-3 to TRBJ2-1; D may be TRBD2 (6 bases). This CDR3 has 16 residues. The germline V gene encodes CDR1 ENHRY and CDR2 SYGVKD. V lost 5 bases and J lost 3, with 17 bases in between. As DNA, the CDR3 is TGTGCCATCAGTTCTACTAGGACGGGGGACTACAATGAGCAGTTCTTC. This encodes CAISSTRTGDYNEQFF.

This clone was recorded a few times. The chain is built from TRBV2 and TRBJ2-3, with 7 bases aligning to TRBD2. Germline lookup yields CDR1 SNHLY and CDR2 FYNNEI. V lost 6 bases, J lost 2 bases, and 8 bases stayed unmatched. The CDR3 totals 15 residues. CDR3 coding DNA: TGTGCCAGCAGCCCTGGTGGGAGGGCCACAGATACGCAGTATTTT. It specifies CASSPGGRATDTQYF.

Here the CDR3 reads CAWRGSYSGSYGYTF. The CDR3 bases are TGTGCCTGGAGGGGCTCCTACTCAGGCTCCTATGGCTACACCTTC. The chain carries TRBV30 and TRBJ1-2; unclear D gene. V was pared by 3 bases and J by 4 bases, with 18 bases between. The CDR3 runs to 15 residues. Germline values: CDR1 GTSNPN, CDR2 SVGIG (reference sequence).

This clone has a handful of counts. The rearrangement joins TRBV7-2 to TRBJ2-7; tentatively, D is TRBD1 (6 bases). Per germline, CDR1 SGHTA and CDR2 FQGNSA. Trimming took 5 bases from V and 5 from J, leaving 16 bases between them. The CDR3 covers 14 residues. The CDR3: CASSPFKQGNEQYF. The CDR3 DNA is TGTGCCAGCAGCCCCTTTAAACAGGGAAACGAGCAGTACTTC.

The rearrangement uses TRBV28 and TRBJ2-7; D is unresolved. V was clipped by 6 bases and J by 6 bases, with 9 bases between them. Germline CDR1 MDHEN, CDR2 SYDVKM. The CDR3 extends over 11 amino acids. CDR3 protein: CASSQNREQYF. In DNA, the CDR3 is TGTGCCAGCAGCCAGAATCGCGAGCAGTACTTC.

The chain links TRBV18 to TRBJ2-7, with 9 positions matching TRBD1. Germline loops: CDR1 KGHSH, CDR2 LQKENI. Trimming took 6 bases from V and 3 from J; bases not matched to a gene: 6. The CDR3 is 14 amino acids. CDR3: CASSTDRGVYEQYF. The CDR3 DNA follows: TGTGCCAGCTCCACAGACAGGGGGGTCTACGAGCAGTACTTC.

This clone was seen a few times. Other nucleotide sequences in the sample specify the same CDR3. The chain has TRBV3-1 (or the pseudogene TRBV3-2) and TRBJ1-1, with unresolved D. Trimming shortened V by 4 bases and J by 1 base, and 7 bases separated the two germline ends. CDR3 length: 13 amino acids. Per the germline V gene, CDR1 is LGHDT and CDR2 is YNNKEL (reference sequence). The CDR3 loop is CASSRTANTEAFF. CDR3 coding DNA: TGTGCCAGCAGCCGTACAGCGAACACTGAAGCTTTCTTT.

The chain uses TRBV19 and TRBJ2-5; no firm D call. The V end lost 4 bases, the J end lost 4 bases, and 7 bases lay between the germline ends. In germline, CDR1 is LNHDA, CDR2 SQIVND (reference sequence). This CDR3 is built from 12 residues. CDR3 sequence: CASSTTSETQYF. The CDR3 bases are TGTGCCAGTAGTACCACTTCAGAGACCCAGTACTTC.

This clone has just a few counts. This chain joins TRBV4-1 and TRBJ2-6; a weak D match, TRBD2 (5 bases). This CDR3 comprises 20 residues. Germline values: CDR1 MGHRA, CDR2 YSYEKL. V lost 0 bases and J lost 0, with 18 bases in between. The CDR3 DNA follows: TGCGCCAGCAGCCAAGATTTAGCCCAGCGGTTACGCTCTGGGGCCAACGTCCTGACTTTC. This gives the protein CASSQDLAQRLRSGANVLTF.

V and J are TRBV7-2 and TRBJ2-3; maybe TRBD2 (6 bases). This CDR3 spans 16 amino acids. The ends were cut back, 3 bases at V and 2 bases at J, with 15 bases in the middle. Germline V gene sequence: CDR1 SGHTA, CDR2 FQGNSA. CDR3 protein: CASSFFSGATTDTQYF. DNA for the CDR3: TGTGCCAGCAGCTTTTTTAGCGGAGCGACCACAGATACGCAGTATTTT. Full variable domain (rest looked up from reference TRBV7-2 and TRBJ2-3): GAGVSQSPSNKVTEKGKDVELRCDPISGHTALYWYRQSLGQGLEFLIYFQGNSAPDKSGLPSDRFSAERTGGSVSTLTIQRTQQEDSAVYLCASSFFSGATTDTQYFGPGTRLTVL.

The chain is built from TRBV28 and TRBJ1-4; unclear D gene. Germline lookup yields CDR1 MDHEN and CDR2 SYDVKM. The CDR3 is 10 amino acids. V was clipped by 8 bases and J by 8 bases, with 6 bases between them. The CDR3, as DNA: TGTGCCAGCGGTCGGGAAAAACTGTTTTTT. Amino acid sequence: CASGREKLFF.

The chain uses TRBV5-1 and TRBJ2-7, with D possibly TRBD1 on 6 matching bases. Trimming pared 0 bases from V and 9 bases from J, leaving 13 bases between. CDR3 length: 13 residues. Germline assignment: CDR1 SGHRS and CDR2 YFSETQ. The CDR3 loop reads CASSLEGTGPQYF. The CDR3 nucleotides are TGCGCCAGCAGCTTGGAAGGAACAGGGCCGCAGTACTTC.

This chain uses TRBV11-2 with TRBJ2-2; 8 bases line up with TRBD1. This CDR3 is built from 15 residues. J gave up 5 bases and V 1 base, and 3 bases lay outside the gene matches. The V gene's germline CDR1 is SGHAT and CDR2 FQNNGV. This CDR3 reads CASSLGQGRTGELFF. DNA of the CDR3: TGTGCCAGCAGCTTAGGACAGGGGCGGACCGGGGAGCTGTTTTTT. Complete variable domain (other parts from reference TRBV11-2 and TRBJ2-2): EAGVAQSPRYKIIEKRQSVAFWCNPISGHATLYWYQQILGQGPKLLIQFQNNGVVDDSQLPKDRFSAERLKGVDSTLKIQPAKLEDSAVYLCASSLGQGRTGELFFGEGSRLTVL.

V and J are TRBV4-1 and TRBJ1-5; D ambiguous. Germline CDR1 MGHRA, CDR2 YSYEKL. CDR3 length equals 17 residues. V lost 0 bases and J lost 0, with 12 bases in between. The CDR3 nucleotides read TGCGCCAGCAGCCAAGATGGAACAGTCTATAGCAATCAGCCCCAGCATTTT. Its translation: CASSQDGTVYSNQPQHF.

In its sample, this clone was seen a few times. The rearrangement joins TRBV27 to TRBJ1-2, with 7 positions matching TRBD1. The trim removed 3 bases at V and 3 bases at J, leaving 4 bases unmatched. Germline CDR1 and CDR2: MNHEY and SMNVEV (reference sequence). The CDR3 covers 14 residues. In DNA form, the CDR3 reads TGTGCCAGCAGTTTTAGGGGGCAAGACTATGGCTACACCTTC. Protein: CASSFRGQDYGYTF.

The V gene is TRBV20-1, the J gene TRBJ2-7, with D tentatively TRBD1 (7 bases). Per the germline V gene, CDR1 is DFQATT and CDR2 is SNEGSKA (reference sequence). The CDR3 consists of 11 residues. CDR3 sequence reads: CSAGQIYEQYF. In DNA, the CDR3 is TGCAGCGCGGGACAGATCTACGAGCAGTACTTC.

V usage is TRBV4-1 and J usage is TRBJ2-5; TRBD2 matches 11 bases. This CDR3 spans 16 amino acids. The V gene's germline CDR1 is MGHRA and CDR2 YSYEKL. V shed 0 bases, J shed 2 bases, and the junction held 2 bases outside the gene matches. CDR3 amino acids: CASSQDVAGGQETQYF. Here the CDR3 DNA reads TGCGCCAGCAGCCAAGATGTAGCGGGGGGGCAAGAGACCCAGTACTTC.